Sequencing of this T cell receptor beta chain was carried out in a study of human T cells and chemical hapten exposure. Study-level background: Patients had diphenylcyclopropenone applied to the scalp weekly throughout the approximately 26-week study. Study results and caveats: Expanded TCRs formed significantly more large CDR3 similarity clusters than controls.

Concerning this clonotype: Its specificity is unknown.

Time point described: patch test 1, 2 weeks after DPC sensitization. As to treatment: therapeutic diphenylcyclopropenone sensitization with weekly scalp DPC. CDR3 length: 15 amino acids. V was clipped by 5 bases and J by 3 bases; unmatched bases: 6. One entry per CDR3 protein results from TCRdb running MiXCR on the RACE reads. The data show 75,000 to 100,000 distinct CDR3 sequences, with around 12% seen just once and roughly 2.1% held by the top ten. V and J are TRBV12-3 or TRBV12-4 and TRBJ1-2; 10 bases match TRBD1. The origin of this receptor is a woman aged 35 to 49 with alopecia areata. Some clones in this sample may be carry-over from other donors' samples. Source: whole blood, taken in connection with sensitization to the hapten diphenylcyclopropenone (DPC). CDR3 residues: CASSRPGTGDYGYTF. Here the CDR3 DNA reads TGTGCCAGCAGTCGTCCCGGGACAGGGGACTATGGCTACACCTTC.